Described below is a single TCR beta chain sequence and its context. This sample stems from a study of T-cell reconstitution after alpha-beta-depleted transplantation in children. Losses at the gene ends were 5 bases for V and 0 bases for J; bases not matched to a gene: 4. The CDR3 is 15 residues long. Germline-derived CDR1 and CDR2 are MDHEN and SYDVKM. Unique molecular identifiers were built into the TCRbeta library. TCRdb reprocessed the PCR reads via MiXCR and lists one record per CDR3 protein. The top ten clones hold about 6% of a sample with about 480,000 distinct CDR3 sequences, under 15% of them seen once.

The TCR originated in a human donor who donated a stem cell graft to a child with combined immunodeficiency. The chain has TRBV28 and TRBJ1-5, with 7 bases lining up with TRBD1. The starting material was PBMCs from the stem cell graft donor, obtained from the stem cell graft. The CDR3 bases are TGTGCCAGCAGTCCAGGGGGATATAGCAATCAGCCCCAGCATTTT. Amino acid sequence: CASSPGGYSNQPQHF.